The next 16 T cell receptor beta chains were all read from a single sample in a study of T-cell reconstitution after alpha-beta-depleted transplantation in children. Preparing the TCRbeta library involved the use of unique molecular identifiers. TCRdb used MiXCR to reprocess the PCR reads, holding one entry per CDR3 protein. The table lists 500,000 to 750,000 distinct CDR3 sequences, roughly 13% of them singletons. This specimen was PBMCs, mostly from graft donor cells, taken 360 days after TCRalphabeta/CD19-depleted stem cell transplant. These TCRs come from a male patient between 10 and 17 years old who had a stem cell transplant for acute myeloid leukemia, so the T cells may come from the graft donor.

This clonotype was detected many times. The V gene is TRBV15, the J gene TRBJ2-2; no clear D. Per the germline V gene, CDR1 is LNHNV and CDR2 is YYDKDF (reference sequence). CDR3 size: 14 residues. Trimming took off 0 bases at V and 6 bases at J, with 8 bases between the two ends. CDR3: CATSRDPDAGELFF. Written as DNA, the CDR3 is TGTGCCACCAGCAGAGATCCCGATGCCGGGGAGCTGTTTTTT.

The V and J genes are TRBV20-1 and TRBJ2-3, with TRBD2 matching 9 bases. The CDR3 is made up of 15 amino acids. From germline, CDR1 is DFQATT and CDR2 SNEGSKA (reference sequence). Trimming cost V 3 bases and J 2 bases; bases outside gene matches: 6. CDR3 loop: CSARLLAGSTDTQYF. CDR3 sequence (DNA): TGCAGTGCTAGGTTGCTAGCGGGATCCACAGATACGCAGTATTTT.

The chain has TRBV6-4 and TRBJ2-1, with TRBD2 identical over 8 bases. Looked up from germline, CDR1 is MRHNA and CDR2 is SNTAGT. V shed 4 bases and J 1 base; nucleotides not matched to a gene: 12. This CDR3 comprises 18 residues. This CDR3 is CASSAGSRGLGSYNEQFF. The CDR3 DNA reads as TGTGCCAGCAGTGCCGGGTCGAGGGGACTAGGTTCCTACAATGAGCAGTTCTTC.

This sequence joins TRBV25-1 and TRBJ1-2, with 7 bases that match TRBD1. This CDR3 is 13 amino acids long. CDR1 is MGHDK and CDR2 is SYGVNS in the germline V gene. After removal of 4 bases from V and 6 bases from J, the junction contained 5 bases not matched to a gene. This chain's CDR3 is CASSVGQEHGYTF. In DNA form, the CDR3 reads TGTGCCAGCAGTGTCGGACAGGAGCATGGCTACACCTTC.

In DNA form, the CDR3 reads TGTGCCAGCAGTTTCTACTATCGCAATGAGCAGTTCTTC. This translates into CASSFYYRNEQFF. The V gene is TRBV7-9, the J gene TRBJ2-1; D call uncertain. Germline lookup yields CDR1 SEHNR and CDR2 FQNEAQ (reference sequence). This CDR3 region has 13 residues. The V end lost 6 bases, the J end lost 6 bases, and 12 bases lay between the germline ends.

In its sample, this clonotype was seen many times. J is TRBJ2-1 and V is TRBV7-6, with D possibly matching TRBD2 (5 bases). Trimming stripped 5 bases from V and 7 bases from J, with 9 bases between. Germline CDR1 SGHVS, CDR2 FNYEAQ. The CDR3 spans 12 residues. As DNA, the CDR3 is TGTGCCAGCAGCCCGTCGGGAAATGAGCAGTTCTTC. Its protein is CASSPSGNEQFF.

This sequence joins TRBV7-6 and TRBJ2-2, with D possibly TRBD1 on 5 matching bases. Per germline, CDR1 SGHVS and CDR2 FNYEAQ. The V and J ends lost 3 bases and 0 bases respectively, with 14 bases between them. The CDR3 loop spans 17 amino acids. The CDR3: CASSFFGTRANTGELFF. The CDR3 DNA reads TGTGCCAGCAGCTTTTTCGGTACCAGGGCGAACACCGGGGAGCTGTTTTTT. Together with reference TRBV7-6 and TRBJ2-2, the CDR3 gives the full variable domain: GAGVSQSPRYKVTKRGQDVALRCDPISGHVSLYWYRQALGQGPEFLTYFNYEAQQDKSGLPNDRFSAERPEGSISTLTIQRTEQRDSAMYRCASSFFGTRANTGELFFGEGSRLTVL.

This clonotype came up a few times. The rearrangement links TRBV20-1 to TRBJ2-7, with 8 nucleotides matching TRBD1. V was pared by 3 bases and J by 0 bases, with 7 bases of the junction left unmatched. CDR3 length: 15 amino acids. Germline assignment: CDR1 DFQATT and CDR2 SNEGSKA (reference sequence). CDR3 sequence (DNA): TGCAGTGCTAGGCGGGGACAGGTGAGCTCCTACGAGCAGTACTTC. This translates into CSARRGQVSSYEQYF.

This clonotype has a handful of counts. This rearrangement joins TRBV20-1 to TRBJ1-1; D uncertain. This CDR3 spans 14 amino acids. V lost 6 bases and J 1 base, leaving 15 bases between the germline ends. Germline V CDR1 and CDR2: DFQATT, SNEGSKA (reference sequence). For the CDR3, the DNA is TGCAGTGCCCCCCCGTGGGAGGGGAACACTGAAGCTTTCTTT. Amino acid sequence: CSAPPWEGNTEAFF.

This clonotype was observed at least ten times. V and J are TRBV5-1 and TRBJ2-1; either TRBD1 or TRBD2 may fit D (5 bases each). The germline gives CDR1 SGHRS, CDR2 YFSETQ. V lost 1 base and J lost 3, with 14 bases in between. The CDR3 totals 16 residues. CDR3: CASSLLTGQIYNEQFF. The DNA of the CDR3 is TGCGCCAGCAGCTTGTTAACGGGGCAGATCTACAATGAGCAGTTCTTC. Full variable domain (missing parts from reference TRBV5-1 and TRBJ2-1): KAGVTQTPRYLIKTRGQQVTLSCSPISGHRSVSWYQQTPGQGLQFLFEYFSETQRNKGNFPGRFSGRQFSNSRSEMNVSTLELGDSALYLCASSLLTGQIYNEQFFGPGTRLTVL.

The chain has TRBV6-5 and TRBJ2-6; D uncertain. Germline V gene data show CDR1 as MNHEY and CDR2 as SVGAGI. The length of the CDR3 is 18 residues. Deletions cut 0 bases from V and 0 bases from J, with 12 bases between. The CDR3 DNA reads as TGTGCCAGCAGTTACTCGGGTGGTAGCTTCTCTGGGGCCAACGTCCTGACTTTC. It is translated as CASSYSGGSFSGANVLTF.

The rearrangement links TRBV5-6 to TRBJ2-3; D call uncertain. Looked up from germline, CDR1 is SGHDT and CDR2 is YYEEEE. This CDR3 contains 14 residues. Trimming shortened V by 0 bases and J by 5 bases, and 10 bases separated the two germline ends. CDR3 DNA: TGTGCCAGCAGCTTGGTCCCTGCCCGAGATACGCAGTATTTT. It codes for CASSLVPARDTQYF.

At least ten counts were recorded for this clonotype. The chain uses TRBV12-3 or TRBV12-4 and TRBJ2-1, with D hard to call. Trimming took off 8 bases at V and 6 bases at J, with 11 bases between the two ends. The CDR3 consists of 12 residues. CDR3 protein: CASGHAANEQFF. The CDR3 DNA sequence: TGTGCCAGCGGCCATGCGGCCAATGAGCAGTTCTTC.

The chain is built from TRBV24-1 and TRBJ2-1; tentatively, D is TRBD1 or TRBD2 (5 bases each). This CDR3 comprises 14 residues. V dropped 9 bases and J dropped 6 bases, with 17 bases sitting between them. The germline V gene has CDR1 KGHDR and CDR2 SFDVKD. The CDR3: CATGRGLSVNEQFF. For the CDR3, the DNA is TGTGCCACCGGCCGGGGCCTGTCGGTCAATGAGCAGTTCTTC.

The chain carries TRBV4-3 and TRBJ2-7; 8 bases align to TRBD1. The CDR3 covers 15 residues. The germline V gene encodes CDR1 LGHNA and CDR2 YSLEER. Trimming took 5 bases from V and 3 from J; bases not matched to a gene: 9. The CDR3 bases are TGCGCCAGCAGCTTCTCCGGGACAGGCTTCTACGAGCAGTACTTC. This codes for CASSFSGTGFYEQYF.

This chain connects TRBV28 to TRBJ1-1; D is perhaps TRBD1 (5 bases). The CDR3 has 12 amino acids. Germline CDR1 MDHEN, CDR2 SYDVKM. V lost 10 bases and J lost 3, with 12 bases in between. CDR3 loop: CATFGAYTEAFF. Written as DNA, the CDR3 is TGTGCCACCTTCGGGGCCTACACTGAAGCTTTCTTT.